This T cell receptor (beta chain) stems from a study of cytomegalovirus exposure and HLA in healthy donors. PCR involved 60 Vbeta and 13 Jbeta primers. TCRdb's table, derived via immunoSEQ multiplex PCR, lists solely in-frame clones and lacks some. Seen here are about 150,000 clones, about 82% observed once, and the top ten hold approximately 4.3%. Overall study findings and caveats: It was in a later analysis that TCR association rates were seen to vary by HLA locus, highest for DRB1 and lowest for HLA-C. Another analysis was done later, and it associated approximately 15,000 TCR beta sequences with HLA alleles at 0.05 false discovery rate. Researchers left out some V segments, among them TRBV6-2 and TRBV6-3, as indistinguishable.

The V and J ends lost 2 bases and 0 bases respectively, with 9 bases between them. Germline V CDR1 and CDR2: MRHNA, SNTAGT. This CDR3 is built from 15 residues. Notes on this clone: Its antigen is unknown.

This clonotype originated in a man aged 25-45 years in good health. V gene TRBV6-4 combines with J gene TRBJ2-3; tentative D call: TRBD1 (6 bases). The sequenced sample was PBMCs. CDR3 residues: CASSDGGGSTDTQYF. The CDR3 region has the DNA TGTGCCAGCAGTGACGGGGGCGGGAGCACAGATACGCAGTATTTT.